This TCR beta chain was profiled in a study of cytomegalovirus exposure and HLA in healthy donors. PCR was performed using 60 Vbeta and 13 Jbeta primers. Sequenced by immunoSEQ multiplex PCR; TCRdb stores in-frame clones only, minus some. The table includes 120,000 to 150,000 clones, 80% to 90% detected once. V lost 2 bases and J lost 2, with 12 bases in between. This CDR3 has 14 amino acids. Germline lookup yields CDR1 GTSNPN and CDR2 SVGIG (reference sequence). The study, taken as a whole, reports: A later analysis linked a missense variant in DCLRE1C to the trimming of TCR beta V and J genes.

Comment on this clone: Its antigen remains unidentified.

The rearrangement links TRBV30 to TRBJ1-2; possibly TRBD1 for D (6 bases). The sequencing input was PBMCs. This receptor was obtained from a woman in her thirties or forties in good health and CMV-seropositive. The CDR3 sequence is CAWSTGGANYGYTF. The DNA of the CDR3 is TGTGCCTGGAGTACGGGGGGCGCAAACTATGGCTACACCTTC.